Listed here is a single T cell receptor (beta chain). Its target is unknown. This sample is part of a study of vaccination and CD4 T cells after COVID-19. Study-level information: Post-vaccine sampling followed dose two by a median about 72 days (range 14 to 241).

Germline V gene data show CDR1 as MNHNS and CDR2 as SASEGT. The CDR3 covers 12 residues. Between the trimmed V and J ends, which lost 1 base and 3 bases, there was a span of 1 base. The treatment: approximately nine-day PBMC culture with coronavirus spike peptide pools or control peptides (ViraFEST assay). Peptide-pool expansion of antigen-specific T cells preceded TCR sequencing in ViraFEST. CD4+ T cells that had been cultured provided DNA sequenced with the Oncomine TCR Beta short-read assay. TCRdb reprocessed the PCR reads via MiXCR and lists one record per CDR3 protein. The sample lists almost 20,000 distinct CDR3 sequences; roughly half were seen once.

Sequencing used CD4+ T cells from blood, cultured in vitro. This chain joins TRBV6-1 and TRBJ2-1; D remains ambiguous. The sequence came from a human donor who had recovered from COVID-19. The DNA for the CDR3 is TGTGCCAGCAGTGAAGGCTACAATGAGCAGTTCTTC. Translating it yields CASSEGYNEQFF.